This is a list of T cell receptor beta chains from one sample in a study of blood T cells in healthy people across ages. TCRdb itself ran the 5' RACE reads through MiXCR, one entry per CDR3 protein. The table has 910,000 or so distinct CDR3 sequences, roughly 51% seen once. Sequenced material: blood. Receptors originate from a woman aged 60-75 years in good health. Each CDR3 is given with its conserved first and last residue. Fields, in order: clone size, J gene, D gene, V gene, CDR3 protein, CDR3 DNA. A D gene is named only where the DNA matches it firmly. Clone size, where shown, is once, few, many, or a class for clones that have expanded.

abundance: NA; j_gene: TRBJ1-4; d_gene: NA; v_gene: TRBV6-6; CDR3aa: CASSYTGLHEKLFF; CDR3nt: TGTGCCAGCAGTTACACAGGGTTGCATGAAAAACTGTTTTTT
abundance: NA; j_gene: TRBJ2-5; d_gene: NA; v_gene: TRBV29-1; CDR3aa: CSYTVTIRETQYF; CDR3nt: TGCAGCTACACGGTGACAATAAGGGAGACCCAGTACTTC
abundance: NA; j_gene: TRBJ2-2; d_gene: NA; v_gene: TRBV15; CDR3aa: CATSSWTLSEGNTGELFF; CDR3nt: TGTGCCACCAGCAGCTGGACACTCTCCGAGGGGAACACCGGGGAGCTGTTTTTT
abundance: NA; j_gene: TRBJ2-4; d_gene: NA; v_gene: TRBV27; CDR3aa: CASRLSGLAKNIQYF; CDR3nt: TGTGCCAGCAGACTATCGGGCCTAGCCAAAAACATTCAGTACTTC
abundance: NA; j_gene: TRBJ2-5; d_gene: TRBD2; v_gene: TRBV4-2; CDR3aa: CASSQDWTSGIETQYF; CDR3nt: TGTGCCAGCAGCCAAGATTGGACTAGCGGGATTGAGACCCAGTACTTC
abundance: few; j_gene: TRBJ2-7; d_gene: TRBD2; v_gene: TRBV20-1; CDR3aa: CSASVGSSGILWGEQYF; CDR3nt: TGCAGTGCTAGTGTAGGGTCTAGCGGGATTCTTTGGGGGGAGCAGTACTTC
abundance: NA; j_gene: TRBJ2-6; d_gene: TRBD1; v_gene: TRBV4-1; CDR3aa: CASSLGQGAVSGANVLTF; CDR3nt: TGCGCCAGCAGCCTCGGACAGGGGGCTGTCTCTGGGGCCAACGTCCTGACTTTC
abundance: few; j_gene: TRBJ2-5; d_gene: NA; v_gene: TRBV4-1; CDR3aa: CASSQDLQEQYF; CDR3nt: TGCGCCAGCAGCCAAGATCTGCAGGAGCAGTACTTC
abundance: NA; j_gene: TRBJ2-3; d_gene: TRBD2; v_gene: TRBV7-9; CDR3aa: CASSPWTSGATDTQYF; CDR3nt: TGTGCCAGCAGCCCATGGACTAGCGGAGCCACAGATACGCAGTATTTT
abundance: few; j_gene: TRBJ2-6; d_gene: NA; v_gene: TRBV27; CDR3aa: CASKDGSSGANVLTF; CDR3nt: TGTGCCAGTAAGGACGGCAGCTCTGGGGCCAACGTCCTGACTTTC
abundance: NA; j_gene: TRBJ2-7; d_gene: NA; v_gene: TRBV6-2/TRBV6-3; CDR3aa: CASSYSRNRQYF; CDR3nt: TGTGCCAGCAGTTACTCAAGGAACAGGCAGTACTTC
abundance: NA; j_gene: TRBJ2-3; d_gene: NA; v_gene: TRBV25-1; CDR3aa: CASSESGKSITDTQYF; CDR3nt: TGTGCCAGCAGTGAATCAGGCAAGAGCATCACAGATACGCAGTATTTT
abundance: NA; j_gene: TRBJ1-5; d_gene: NA; v_gene: TRBV27; CDR3aa: CASTTKGVSNQPQHF; CDR3nt: TGTGCCAGCACCACAAAGGGGGTTAGCAATCAGCCCCAGCATTTT
abundance: many; j_gene: TRBJ2-7; d_gene: NA; v_gene: TRBV7-6; CDR3aa: CASSPLERPSYEQYF; CDR3nt: TGTGCCAGCAGCCCGTTGGAGCGGCCCTCCTACGAGCAGTACTTC
abundance: few; j_gene: TRBJ2-5; d_gene: NA; v_gene: TRBV21-1; CDR3aa: CASSSLAGGMETQYF; CDR3nt: TGTGCCAGCAGCTCGCTAGCGGGAGGTATGGAGACCCAGTACTTC
abundance: NA; j_gene: TRBJ2-7; d_gene: TRBD1; v_gene: TRBV6-1; CDR3aa: CANSEAWTGGGYEQYF; CDR3nt: TGTGCCAACAGTGAAGCTTGGACAGGGGGCGGCTACGAGCAGTACTTC
abundance: many; j_gene: TRBJ2-7; d_gene: TRBD1; v_gene: TRBV29-1; CDR3aa: CSVSRGQGQNEQYF; CDR3nt: TGCAGCGTTAGCCGGGGACAGGGTCAGAACGAGCAGTACTTC